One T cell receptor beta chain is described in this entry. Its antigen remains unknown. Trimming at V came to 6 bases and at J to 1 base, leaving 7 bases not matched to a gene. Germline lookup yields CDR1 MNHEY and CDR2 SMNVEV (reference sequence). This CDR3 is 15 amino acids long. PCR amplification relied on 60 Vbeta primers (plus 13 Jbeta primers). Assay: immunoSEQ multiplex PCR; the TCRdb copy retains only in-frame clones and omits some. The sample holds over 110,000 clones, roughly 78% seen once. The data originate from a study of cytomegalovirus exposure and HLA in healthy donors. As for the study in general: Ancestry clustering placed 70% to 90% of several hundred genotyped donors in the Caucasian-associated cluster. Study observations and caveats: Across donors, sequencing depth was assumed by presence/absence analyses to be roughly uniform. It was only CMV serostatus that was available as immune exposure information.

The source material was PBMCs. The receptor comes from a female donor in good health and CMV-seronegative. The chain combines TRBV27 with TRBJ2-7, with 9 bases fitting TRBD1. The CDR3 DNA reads TGTGCCAGCAGCCGGCAGACAGGGGGATCCTACGAGCAGTACTTC. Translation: CASSRQTGGSYEQYF.